This T cell receptor beta chain stems from a study of T cell repertoires in cytomegalovirus infection. Study summary: Matching HLA type and CMV infection were both indicated by public TCR beta signatures.

Study-level results: Predominance within the ex vivo response was attributable to HLA-C-restricted CMV-specific TCR beta clonotypes. Summed frequency of shared TCR beta families picked out CMV carriers who also had the relevant HLA.

This clonotype was picked up many times. The antigen remains undetermined. TCRdb re-derived calls from the reads in MiXCR, one entry per CDR3 protein. The sample contains more than 85,000 distinct CDR3 sequences, around 22% of which appear only once. Looked up from germline, CDR1 is SGHTA and CDR2 is FQGNSA. CDR3 length equals 16 residues. The germline V and J ends were trimmed by 0 bases and 0 bases, with 9 bases remaining between them. V usage is TRBV7-2 and J usage is TRBJ1-3; unclear D gene. The sequenced material came from CD8+ T cells from PBMCs. The receptor's source is a human donor in good health (CMV status not recorded). Some clones in this sample may be carry-over from other donors' samples. CDR3 sequence (DNA): TGTGCCAGCAGCTTAGCGGACCGGAGCTCTGGAAACACCATATATTTT. Encoded protein: CASSLADRSSGNTIYF. Full variable domain (missing parts from reference TRBV7-2 and TRBJ1-3): GAGVSQSPSNKVTEKGKDVELRCDPISGHTALYWYRQSLGQGLEFLIYFQGNSAPDKSGLPSDRFSAERTGGSVSTLTIQRTQQEDSAVYLCASSLADRSSGNTIYFGEGSWLTVV.